Sequencing of this T cell receptor beta chain was carried out in a study of T cells after posttransplantation cyclophosphamide. Germline V gene lookup returns CDR1 LNHNV and CDR2 YYDKDF (reference sequence). Trimming removed 5 bases from V and 8 bases from J, with 12 bases in between. This CDR3 is 12 amino acids long. About this clone itself: Its antigen is as yet unknown.

Profiled with immunoSEQ multiplex PCR; TCRdb holds only in-frame clones, not every one. The sample shows approximately 1,400 clones, 60% to 80% of them seen only once. Cyclophosphamide on days +3 and +4 followed busulfan-fludarabine conditioning and a marrow graft. General study points: Donor CD8+ memory clones often dominated recipient blood repertoires at later times.

This clonotype originated in a male patient aged 45-59 years who received an allogeneic stem cell transplant from an unrelated donor, was CMV-positive, and had acute GVHD only. The graft donor may have given rise to some T cells. This chain links TRBV15 with TRBJ1-1; D is perhaps TRBD1 (6 bases). Sequenced material: CD4+ T cells sorted from PBMCs, taken after allogeneic stem cell transplant with posttransplant cyclophosphamide. The CDR3 DNA follows: TGTGCCACCAGCCGAGGGGGAGGGGAAGCTTTCTTT. Its translation: CATSRGGGEAFF. Using reference TRBV15 and TRBJ1-1 for the parts outside the CDR3, the full variable domain is DAMVIQNPRYQVTQFGKPVTLSCSQTLNHNVMYWYQQKSSQAPKLLFHYYDKDFNNEADTPDNFQSRRPNTSFCFLDIRSPGLGDTAMYLCATSRGGGEAFFGQGTRLTVV.